One sample yielded the 32 T cell receptor beta chains listed below, sequenced in a study of Tregs in tolerant kidney transplant recipients. Sequencing was performed with immunoSEQ multiplex PCR; in TCRdb, only in-frame clones are kept and a portion is missing. The data contain approximately 60,000 clones, 98% of them singletons. Here the sequenced sample was Tregs from blood, taken before the transplant. The receptors originated from a human donor who received a combined kidney and bone marrow transplant.

The chain uses TRBV12-5 and TRBJ2-5; D perhaps matches TRBD2 (6 bases). Trimming cost V 0 bases and J 1 base, with 15 bases left between them. This CDR3 has 17 residues. From germline, CDR1 is LGHNT and CDR2 FRNRAP. The CDR3 nucleotides are TGTGCTAGTGGTTTGGTATATTCTGGAGGGCTCCAAGAGACCCAGTACTTC. Protein: CASGLVYSGGLQETQYF.

The chain couples TRBV6-5 to TRBJ2-5, with D perhaps matching TRBD2 (7 bases). Germline V gene lookup returns CDR1 MNHEY and CDR2 SVGAGI. Trimming removed 4 bases at V and 5 bases at J, with 14 bases between. This CDR3 is 14 amino acids long. The CDR3 nucleotides are TGTGCCAGCAGTTGGGGACAAGCGGGGGAGACCCAGTACTTC. It translates to CASSWGQAGETQYF.

J is TRBJ2-7 and V is TRBV19, with TRBD1 matching over 8 bases. The J segment lost 4 bases and the V segment lost 5 bases, leaving 4 bases of the junction unmatched. CDR3 size: 13 residues. CDR1 and CDR2 (germline): LNHDA, SQIVND (reference sequence). The chain's CDR3 is CASSRRQGYEQYF. In DNA, the CDR3 is TGTGCCAGTAGTCGTCGACAGGGGTACGAGCAGTACTTC.

J is TRBJ2-1 and V is TRBV4-2, with 9 bases that match TRBD2. This CDR3 is 15 amino acids long. Germline CDR1 and CDR2: LGHNA and YNFKEQ. V lost 0 bases, J lost 8 bases, and 5 bases stayed unmatched. Here the CDR3 reads CASSQELAGLYEQFF. For the CDR3, the DNA is TGTGCCAGCAGCCAAGAGCTAGCGGGATTATATGAGCAGTTCTTC.

V gene TRBV7-2 combines with J gene TRBJ2-7; 12 bases map to TRBD1. Germline-derived CDR1 and CDR2 are SGHTA and FQGNSA. CDR3 length: 15 amino acids. V was clipped by 1 base and J by 7 bases; unmatched bases: 5. The CDR3: CASSLGGQGAGEQYF. In DNA, the CDR3 is TGTGCCAGCAGCTTAGGGGGACAGGGGGCAGGGGAGCAGTACTTC.

Here the CDR3 reads CAWSQPGTAISPLHF. CDR3 DNA: TGTGCCTGGAGTCAACCCGGGACTGCCATTTCACCCCTCCACTTT. This chain uses TRBV30 with TRBJ1-6; maybe TRBD1 (5 bases). CDR1 is GTSNPN and CDR2 is SVGIG in the germline V gene (reference sequence). CDR3 length equals 15 residues. V was trimmed by 2 bases and J by 9 bases, leaving 17 bases between them.

The chain couples TRBV9 to TRBJ2-1; tentatively, D is TRBD1 (5 bases). Trimming removed 0 bases from V and 5 bases from J, with 9 bases in between. The CDR3 is 14 residues long. Germline loops: CDR1 SGDLS, CDR2 YYNGEE. The CDR3 DNA reads TGTGCCAGCAGCGTAGTGGGGCGCAACAATGAGCAGTTCTTC. Translated: CASSVVGRNNEQFF.

This chain connects TRBV5-4 to TRBJ2-7; no firm D call. The CDR3 is 9 amino acids. CDR1 and CDR2 (germline): SGHNT, YYREEE (reference sequence). V gave up 9 bases and J gave up 7 bases, with 8 bases separating them. CDR3 region: CAKPREQYF. CDR3 nucleotides: TGTGCCAAACCCAGGGAGCAGTACTTC.

This clone has just one count. This chain joins TRBV4-2 and TRBJ1-5; D is uncertain. In germline, CDR1 is LGHNA, CDR2 YNFKEQ. This CDR3 is built from 15 residues. Trimming pared 4 bases from V and 4 bases from J, leaving 14 bases between. The CDR3 sequence: CASSPLLTRNQPQHF. The CDR3 nucleotides read TGTGCCAGCAGCCCCTTATTGACGAGGAATCAGCCCCAGCATTTT.

The chain has TRBV6-1 and TRBJ2-3; 8 bases align to TRBD1. Germline V CDR1 and CDR2: MNHNS, SASEGT. The CDR3 contains 12 residues. J was trimmed by 9 bases and V by 5 bases; bases with no gene match: 4. The CDR3 DNA sequence: TGTGCCAGCAGTAGACAGGGGATAACGCAGTATTTT. This gives the protein CASSRQGITQYF.

The chain is built from TRBV7-2 and TRBJ2-3; the match to TRBD1 covers 10 bases. Unmatched junction bases numbered 6, after V lost 7 bases and J lost 5 bases. Germline-derived CDR1 and CDR2 are SGHTA and FQGNSA. The CDR3 runs 14 residues. The CDR3 DNA sequence: TGTGCCAGCAAGGTGACAGGGGGCGTAGATACGCAGTATTTT. Amino acid sequence: CASKVTGGVDTQYF.

This chain links TRBV5-1 with TRBJ2-7; 7 positions agree with TRBD1. V lost 4 bases to trimming and J lost 5 bases; unmatched junction nucleotides: 9. Germline V gene sequence: CDR1 SGHRS, CDR2 YFSETQ. This CDR3 is 14 amino acids long. CDR3 DNA sequence: TGCGCCAGCAGCCCGGGGACAGCCACCGACGAGCAGTACTTC. It specifies CASSPGTATDEQYF.

The chain couples TRBV27 to TRBJ2-3; 9 bases match TRBD1. The V gene end was trimmed by 2 bases and the J gene end by 8 bases; junction bases not matched to a gene: 11. This CDR3 region has 16 residues. The germline V gene has CDR1 MNHEY and CDR2 SMNVEV (reference sequence). In DNA, the CDR3 is TGTGCCAGCAGTTTAACTCCCGGACAGGGGTATCTTACGCAGTATTTT. Its protein product is CASSLTPGQGYLTQYF.

The V gene is TRBV30, the J gene TRBJ2-7, with a possible D match to TRBD2 (5 bases). The V end was cut by 4 bases, the J end by 3 bases, with 13 bases between. Per the germline V gene, CDR1 is GTSNPN and CDR2 is SVGIG (reference sequence). This CDR3 has 13 residues. CDR3 protein: CAWNEGRLYEQYF. Here the CDR3 DNA reads TGTGCCTGGAACGAGGGTCGCCTCTACGAGCAGTACTTC.

The chain uses TRBV5-5 and TRBJ1-5, with D perhaps TRBD1 (5 bases). In germline, CDR1 is SGHKS, CDR2 YYEKEE (reference sequence). The CDR3 has 12 amino acids. Trimming removed 4 bases from V and 5 bases from J, with 7 bases in between. CDR3 in amino acids: CASSMTDQPQHF. DNA for the CDR3: TGTGCCAGCAGCATGACAGATCAGCCCCAGCATTTT.

In DNA form, the CDR3 reads TGTGCCAGCAGGTCGGGACTACGCTACAATGAGCAGTTCTTC. Its protein product is CASRSGLRYNEQFF. The chain is built from TRBV6-1 and TRBJ2-1; 7 bases are shared with TRBD2. Germline V gives CDR1 MNHNS, CDR2 SASEGT. The trim removed 6 bases at V and 3 bases at J, leaving 5 bases unmatched. The CDR3 extends over 14 amino acids.

This clone is a singleton in its sample. The chain joins TRBV7-9 to TRBJ2-6; D is perhaps TRBD1 (5 bases). Trimming left V 2 bases short and J 0 bases short, with 14 bases between. The germline V gene has CDR1 SEHNR and CDR2 FQNEAQ (reference sequence). CDR3 length equals 18 residues. CDR3 nucleotides: TGTGCCAGCAGCTTAAGATCAGGGTCAAGCTCTGGGGCCAACGTCCTGACTTTC. The encoded protein is CASSLRSGSSSGANVLTF.

The CDR3 sequence: CAWGEKKHRNTEAFF. The DNA for the CDR3 is TGTGCCTGGGGGGAGAAGAAGCACAGGAACACTGAAGCTTTCTTT. The chain uses TRBV30 and TRBJ1-1, with D uncertain. CDR3 length: 15 amino acids. Germline CDR1 GTSNPN, CDR2 SVGIG (reference sequence). With 5 bases removed from V and 1 base from J, the gap between germline ends came to 17 bases.

The V and J genes are TRBV5-1 and TRBJ1-1; weak D call: TRBD1 (6 bases). Per the germline V gene, CDR1 is SGHRS and CDR2 is YFSETQ. With 0 bases removed from V and 0 bases from J, the gap between germline ends came to 9 bases. CDR3 length equals 15 residues. The CDR3: CASSLGSGVNTEAFF. The CDR3 DNA sequence: TGCGCCAGCAGCTTGGGATCAGGGGTGAACACTGAAGCTTTCTTT.

J is TRBJ1-2 and V is TRBV10-3, with TRBD1 matching 10 bases. The germline CDR1 and CDR2 sequences are ENHRY and SYGVKD. There are 14 residues in the CDR3. Trimming took 7 bases from V and 4 from J; bases not matched to a gene: 6. CDR3 loop: CAINTGTGVYGYTF. The DNA of the CDR3 is TGTGCCATCAATACCGGGACAGGGGTCTATGGCTACACCTTC.

The V gene is TRBV29-1, the J gene TRBJ2-2; no definite D call. This CDR3 has 13 residues. Germline CDR1 and CDR2: SQVTM and ANQGSEA. V lost 3 bases, J lost 3 bases, and 8 bases lay in between. The CDR3 is CSVDPYYTGELFF. The DNA of the CDR3 is TGCAGCGTTGATCCCTACTACACCGGGGAGCTGTTTTTT.

The V call is TRBV5-1, the J call TRBJ2-1; TRBD2 matches 8 bases. From germline, CDR1 is SGHRS and CDR2 YFSETQ. This CDR3 has 15 residues. Losses at the gene ends were 1 base for V and 10 bases for J; bases not matched to a gene: 10. The CDR3 loop is CASSLNSGAPREQFF. The DNA of the CDR3 is TGCGCCAGCAGCTTGAATAGCGGGGCGCCCCGGGAGCAGTTCTTC.

The chain has TRBV15 and TRBJ2-7, with D hard to call. Germline V gene lookup returns CDR1 LNHNV and CDR2 YYDKDF (reference sequence). V lost 3 bases to trimming and J lost 7 bases, with 10 bases between them. The CDR3 runs 12 residues. CDR3 region: CATSSRGSEQYF. The CDR3 DNA sequence: TGTGCCACCAGCAGTCGAGGCTCGGAGCAGTACTTC.

The chain joins TRBV9 to TRBJ1-2, with a possible D match to TRBD1 (5 bases). The CDR3 is 15 amino acids. CDR1 is SGDLS, CDR2 YYNGEE, per germline. V was clipped by 4 bases and J by 2 bases, with 15 bases between them. CDR3 DNA sequence: TGTGCCAGCAGCCCGACAGACGACCGGAACTATGGCTACACCTTC. It codes for CASSPTDDRNYGYTF.

V and J are TRBV7-8 and TRBJ1-1; TRBD1 matches at 7 bases. Germline V CDR1 and CDR2: SGHVS, FQNEAQ. CDR3 length equals 15 residues. Trimming cost V 4 bases and J 2 bases; bases outside gene matches: 7. CDR3 sequence reads: CASSWIQGPNTEAFF. The CDR3 DNA follows: TGTGCCAGCAGCTGGATACAGGGGCCCAACACTGAAGCTTTCTTT.

The CDR3 loop is CASKWTSGYEQYF. Here the CDR3 DNA reads TGCGCCAGCAAGTGGACTAGCGGGTACGAGCAGTACTTC. This sequence joins TRBV5-1 and TRBJ2-7, with 11 bases lining up with TRBD2. The CDR3 runs 13 residues. V shed 6 bases, J shed 4 bases, and the junction held 3 bases outside the gene matches. Germline V gene lookup returns CDR1 SGHRS and CDR2 YFSETQ.

The chain carries TRBV5-6 and TRBJ1-5; no firm D call. The CDR3 loop spans 13 amino acids. V was shortened by 2 bases and J by 6 bases, with 9 bases between the two germline ends. Germline-derived CDR1 and CDR2 are SGHDT and YYEEEE. CDR3 DNA: TGTGCCAGCAGCTTACGGGGAGCTCAGCCCCAGCATTTT. It yields the protein CASSLRGAQPQHF. Complete variable domain (other parts from reference TRBV5-6 and TRBJ1-5): DAGVTQSPTHLIKTRGQQVTLRCSPKSGHDTVSWYQQALGQGPQFIFQYYEEEERQRGNFPDRFSGHQFPNYSSELNVNALLLGDSALYLCASSLRGAQPQHFGDGTRLSIL.

The V and J genes are TRBV19 and TRBJ1-1; perhaps TRBD1 as D (5 bases). CDR1 and CDR2 (germline): LNHDA, SQIVND (reference sequence). Trimming stripped 5 bases from V and 8 bases from J, with 9 bases between. This CDR3 contains 11 residues. CDR3 region: CASSLYREAFF. In nucleotides, the CDR3 is TGTGCCAGTAGTCTCTACAGGGAAGCTTTCTTT.

The gene calls are TRBV10-3 and TRBJ2-1; a weak D match, TRBD1 (5 bases). The CDR3 is made up of 12 amino acids. V was clipped by 5 bases and J by 5 bases, with 7 bases between them. The germline CDR1 and CDR2 sequences are ENHRY and SYGVKD. This chain's CDR3 is CAISLTDNEQFF. CDR3 nucleotides: TGTGCCATCAGTTTGACAGACAATGAGCAGTTCTTC.

This chain uses TRBV4-1 with TRBJ2-3; tentatively, D is TRBD2 (5 bases). V shed 3 bases and J shed 2 bases, with 15 bases lying between them. Germline loops: CDR1 MGHRA, CDR2 YSYEKL. The CDR3 has 16 residues. DNA of the CDR3: TGCGCCAGCAGCCATCAGTCGGGGTTGATCACAGATACGCAGTATTTT. It translates to CASSHQSGLITDTQYF.

The chain carries TRBV5-6 and TRBJ2-7, with 7 nucleotides matching TRBD2. V shed 3 bases, J shed 1 base, and the junction held 7 bases outside the gene matches. Germline values: CDR1 SGHDT, CDR2 YYEEEE. This CDR3 has 15 residues. DNA of the CDR3: TGTGCCAGCAGCTCTGTACTAGCGTTTTCCTACGAGCAGTACTTC. Translating gives CASSSVLAFSYEQYF.

This chain joins TRBV20-1 and TRBJ2-7; 7 bases agree with TRBD2. J gave up 4 bases and V 6 bases, and 3 bases lay outside the gene matches. The germline CDR1 and CDR2 sequences are DFQATT and SNEGSKA (reference sequence). This CDR3 contains 11 residues. CDR3 protein: CSARGNYEQYF. In DNA form, the CDR3 reads TGCAGTGCGCGGGGGAATTACGAGCAGTACTTC.